Listed below are T cell receptor beta chains from one sample, sequenced in a study of tumor-infiltrating lymphocytes in localized non-small cell lung cancer. Assay used: immunoSEQ multiplex PCR; TCRdb lists only in-frame clones, some missing. Of more than 15,000 clones detected, about 69% appear once; the ten largest clones hold around 10%. Sequenced: lung tumor tissue. Receptors were obtained from a human donor with non-small cell lung cancer. Each CDR3 is given with its conserved first and last residue. D genes are given only for firm matches.

>NA|TRBV7-2|TRBJ1-5|17
TGTGCCAGCAGCTTAACCGGGATGATGGGGGCGAGCCAGCCCCAGCATTTT
CASSLTGMMGASQPQHF
>NA|TRBV30|TRBJ2-7|12
TGTGCCTGGAGAGGCAGCCCCTACGAGCAGTACTTC
CAWRGSPYEQYF
>TRBD1|TRBV19|TRBJ2-7|15
TGTGCCAGTAGTATTAGCCAGGGGGATACCTACGAGCAGTACTTC
CASSISQGDTYEQYF
>NA|TRBV2|TRBJ1-2|13
TGTGCCAGCAGACAGCGGGATTTCGGGGGCTACACCTTC
CASRQRDFGGYTF
>NA|TRBV6-1|TRBJ2-2|14
TGTGCCCTCTGGGGCGGGAAGAACACCGGGGAGCTGTTTTTT
CALWGGKNTGELFF
>TRBD2|TRBV4-1|TRBJ2-3|19
TGCGCCAGCAGCCAACCGCCCGGGAGCGGGAGGCCTAGCACAGATACGCAGTATTTT
CASSQPPGSGRPSTDTQYF
>TRBD1|TRBV5-6|TRBJ1-2|13
TGTGCCAGCAGCCGGGGACAGGGTCTTGGCTACACCTTC
CASSRGQGLGYTF
>NA|TRBV29-1|TRBJ1-1|13
TGCAGCGTTGCTAACGGGCTGAACACTGAAGCTTTCTTT
CSVANGLNTEAFF
>TRBD2|TRBV9|TRBJ2-2|18
TGTGCCAGCAGCGTAGTTGTGTGGGAAGTAGCGGGGGCCGGGGAGCTGTTTTTT
CASSVVVWEVAGAGELFF
>TRBD1|TRBV19|TRBJ1-2|12
TGTGCCAGTCGGACAGGGGCGGATGGCTACACCTTC
CASRTGADGYTF